The 12 T cell receptor beta chains below all came from one sample that was sequenced in a study of CD8 T cells in Susac syndrome. Reverse transcription of roughly 0.5 to 1 ug RNA was carried out with random hexamers. TCRdb reanalysed the immunoSEQ multiplex PCR reads using MiXCR and keeps one entry per CDR3 protein. The sample has 150,000 to 250,000 distinct CDR3 sequences; roughly 96% are singletons. The specimen sequenced was CD4+ T cells from PBMCs. The receptors originated from a human donor with multiple sclerosis.

CDR3 DNA: TGTGCCAGCAGCCAAGATGCGGGGTATTTCACCTTC. As protein: CASSQDAGYFTF. The chain employs TRBV3-1 and TRBJ1-2, with no clear D. The CDR3 is 12 amino acids. Trimming took off 0 bases at V and 13 bases at J, with 12 bases between the two ends. The germline V gene encodes CDR1 LGHDT and CDR2 YNNKEL (reference sequence).

The chain joins TRBV30 to TRBJ2-6; weak D call: TRBD2 (5 bases). Trimming removed 8 bases from V and 6 bases from J, with 17 bases in between. The CDR3 is 14 amino acids. The germline gives CDR1 GTSNPN, CDR2 SVGIG (reference sequence). In DNA, the CDR3 is TGTGCCCGAACAGCGGTTTCTAAGGCCAACGTCCTGACTTTC. Protein: CARTAVSKANVLTF. Supplemented by reference TRBV30 and TRBJ2-6, the full variable domain reads SQTIHQWPATLVQPVGSPLSLECTVEGTSNPNLYWYRQAAGRGLQLLFYSVGIGQISSEVPQNLSASRPQDRQFILSSKKLLLSDSGFYLCARTAVSKANVLTFGAGSRLTVL.

The V gene is TRBV7-9, the J gene TRBJ2-1; maybe TRBD1 (6 bases). The CDR3 length is 14 residues. CDR1 and CDR2 (germline): SEHNR, FQNEAQ (reference sequence). V lost 0 bases to trimming and J lost 5 bases, with 8 bases between them. The CDR3: CASSLAGAHNEQFF. The DNA for the CDR3 is TGTGCCAGCAGCTTAGCGGGGGCGCACAATGAGCAGTTCTTC.

This rearrangement joins TRBV7-9 to TRBJ2-3; 11 bases are a match to TRBD2. V was clipped by 7 bases and J by 5 bases; unmatched bases: 2. CDR3 length equals 13 residues. Germline CDR1 reads SEHNR; CDR2 reads FQNEAQ (reference sequence). The CDR3 reads CASKLAGEDTQYF. The DNA for the CDR3 is TGTGCCAGCAAACTAGCGGGGGAAGATACGCAGTATTTT.

The chain links TRBV12-3 or TRBV12-4 to TRBJ2-1, with 9 nucleotides matching TRBD2. The CDR3 is 15 residues long. The V gene end was trimmed by 3 bases and the J gene end by 10 bases; junction bases not matched to a gene: 10. The CDR3 region is CASSFYGGGAIEQFF. CDR3 nucleotides: TGTGCCAGCAGTTTTTACGGCGGGGGGGCAATCGAGCAGTTCTTC.

V gene TRBV12-3 or TRBV12-4 combines with J gene TRBJ2-5; D might be TRBD2 (5 bases). The length of the CDR3 is 15 residues. Trimming removed 3 bases from V and 2 bases from J, with 13 bases in between. Here the CDR3 DNA reads TGTGCCAGCAGTTTCGTCCACGGGGAGCAAGAGACCCAGTACTTC. Encoded protein: CASSFVHGEQETQYF.

The V call is TRBV11-2, the J call TRBJ1-2; no firm D call. Germline CDR1 reads SGHAT; CDR2 reads FQNNGV. Trimming stripped 5 bases from V and 3 bases from J, with 4 bases between. The CDR3 is 11 residues long. Here the CDR3 reads CASSLDYGYTF. The CDR3 region has the DNA TGTGCCAGCAGCCTGGACTATGGCTACACCTTC.

The rearrangement uses TRBV30 and TRBJ2-7, with D uncertain. The CDR3 covers 14 residues. The V gene lost 3 bases and the J gene lost 4 bases, with 16 bases spanning the gap. CDR1 is GTSNPN, CDR2 SVGIG, per germline (reference sequence). The CDR3 loop reads CAWSPVGPRYEQYF. CDR3 DNA: TGTGCCTGGAGCCCTGTGGGCCCACGGTACGAGCAGTACTTC.

The rearrangement uses TRBV7-8 and TRBJ2-4; D may be TRBD1 (6 bases). CDR1 SGHVS and CDR2 FQNEAQ come from the germline V gene. This CDR3 contains 15 residues. Trimming removed 2 bases from V and 12 bases from J, with 20 bases in between. CDR3 residues: CASSLTSGVWDTQYF. CDR3 nucleotides: TGTGCCAGCAGCTTAACGTCAGGGGTTTGGGATACTCAGTACTTC.

The V gene is TRBV29-1, the J gene TRBJ2-3; maybe TRBD1 (6 bases). V lost 5 bases and J lost 0, with 12 bases in between. Germline V gene sequence: CDR1 SQVTM, CDR2 ANQGSEA. This CDR3 spans 14 amino acids. CDR3 residues: CSVQQGFSTDTQYF. As DNA, the CDR3 is TGCAGCGTTCAACAGGGATTTAGCACAGATACGCAGTATTTT.

The genes are TRBV7-2 and TRBJ1-2; D is ambiguous. The V end was cut by 3 bases, the J end by 8 bases, with 10 bases between. The germline gives CDR1 SGHTA, CDR2 FQGNSA. CDR3 size: 12 residues. CDR3 sequence reads: CASSFSSYGYTF. DNA of the CDR3: TGTGCCAGCAGCTTCTCCTCCTACGGCTACACCTTC.

This chain links TRBV29-1 with TRBJ2-1, with 11 positions matching TRBD2. The germline V gene encodes CDR1 SQVTM and CDR2 ANQGSEA. With 7 bases clipped from V and 6 bases from J, the junction kept 11 bases outside the gene matches. The CDR3 totals 15 residues. As DNA, the CDR3 is TGCAGCGCCCAGGGTACTAGCGGGAGATTCAATGAGCAGTTCTTC. Amino acids: CSAQGTSGRFNEQFF.